This T cell receptor (beta chain) came from a study of CXCR3-negative and CXCR3-positive naive CD8 T cells. Study background: A total of 130 million to 150 million TRB reads was generated, with about 1.5 +/- 0.3 million per library.

This CDR3 is 16 amino acids long. The germline CDR1 and CDR2 sequences are MDHEN and SYDVKM. The method, 5' RACE with UMI labels, was used to prepare the TRB cDNA libraries. Reprocessing the 5' RACE reads, TCRdb reports a single entry for every CDR3 protein and omits DNA. In all, the sample yields about 56,000 distinct CDR3 sequences. The clonotype was recovered from a human donor in good health. Some clones in this sample may be carry-over from other donors' samples. Sequencing was carried out using memory CD8+ T cells from blood. This chain joins TRBV28 and TRBJ2-2; TCRdb indicates TRBD1, and absent DNA this call remains unverified. The CDR3 spells CASSTGDGGDTGELFF.